The source of this T cell receptor (beta chain) is a study of OX40 agonist ivuxolimab in advanced cancers. Looking at the study overall: Three patients got partial responses; one had hepatocellular carcinoma and two had cutaneous melanoma.

Some clones are missing from TCRdb's copy, which holds only in-frame ones; the method was immunoSEQ multiplex PCR. Of approximately 50,000 clones in the sample, nearly 80% were seen once. The source of this sequence is an adult with an advanced solid tumor such as melanoma, head and neck, liver or kidney cancer. The sequencing here drew on CD4+ or CD8+ T cells sorted from blood, taken in a trial of the OX40 agonist ivuxolimab.

CDR3 DNA: TGCGCCAGCAGGTGGAGTTCCGGGACTAGTGCCTACGAGCAGTACTTC. It yields the protein CASRWSSGTSAYEQYF. The V call is TRBV5-1, the J call TRBJ2-7; 8 bases match TRBD2. Germline V CDR1 and CDR2: SGHRS, YFSETQ. Trimming cost V 5 bases and J 2 bases; bases outside gene matches: 12. There are 16 residues in the CDR3. Based on the CDR3 plus reference TRBV5-1 and TRBJ2-7, the full variable domain is KAGVTQTPRYLIKTRGQQVTLSCSPISGHRSVSWYQQTPGQGLQFLFEYFSETQRNKGNFPGRFSGRQFSNSRSEMNVSTLELGDSALYLCASRWSSGTSAYEQYFGPGTRLTVT.